These T cell receptor beta chains were read from a single sample in a study of T cell repertoires in aging, cancer and after chemotherapy. TCRdb re-called the multiplex PCR reads through MiXCR, storing one row per CDR3 protein. Among some 2,000 distinct CDR3 sequences listed, approximately 20% were seen once. The sequenced material came from blood. Source of these receptors: a human donor with a blood cancer. The CDR3 runs from the conserved cysteine through the conserved F or W. D genes are given only for firm matches. The size of a clone is reported for some rows only, either as once, few or many, or as a class for expanded clones.

medium-sized	NA	TRBJ1-1	TRBV27	TGTGCCAGCAGGACGGGGCGAGGAGAAGCTTTCTTT	CASRTGRGEAFF
medium-sized	NA	TRBJ1-1	TRBV19	TGTGCCAGTATCGCCCGAGCACAAGCCACTGAAGCTTTCTTT	CASIARAQATEAFF
NA	TRBD2	TRBJ2-1	TRBV6-6	TGTGCCAGCAGCCAGACTAGCGGGGGGCGGAGGAATGAGCAGTTCTTC	CASSQTSGGRRNEQFF
NA	NA	TRBJ1-2	TRBV7-2	TGTGCCAGCAGCTTTCCTAAGGGCGTGGGCAGTCTAGATAACTATGGCTACACCTTC	CASSFPKGVGSLDNYGYTF
medium-sized	TRBD2	TRBJ2-1	TRBV30	TGTGCCTGGGGAGGAGATAGCGGGAGATACAATGAGCAGTTCTTC	CAWGGDSGRYNEQFF
NA	TRBD2	TRBJ2-1	TRBV24-1	TGTGCCACCAGTGATTCTAGCGGGGGGTCCTACAATGAGCAGTTCTTC	CATSDSSGGSYNEQFF
NA	NA	TRBJ2-3	TRBV20-1	TGCAGTGCTAGACCTCGCAGGGCAGATACGCAGTATTTT	CSARPRRADTQYF
medium-sized	NA	TRBJ1-1	TRBV5-4	TGTGCCAGCAGCCCCCCCCCGGGCGCGGACACTGAAGCTTTCTTT	CASSPPPGADTEAFF
few	TRBD1	TRBJ1-6	TRBV7-2	TGTGCCAGCAGCTTAGCGACAGGGGCAAATTCACCCCTCCACTTT	CASSLATGANSPLHF
NA	NA	TRBJ1-4	TRBV14	TGTGCCAGCAGCCAAACCGGAAAACTGTTTTTT	CASSQTGKLFF
NA	NA	TRBJ2-2	TRBV20-1	TGCAGTGCTAGAGATCAGAGGCGAACCGGGGAGCTGTTTTTT	CSARDQRRTGELFF
medium-sized	TRBD1	TRBJ1-1	TRBV6-6	TGTGCCAGCAGTCCAGGGGGGGCAGTAAACACTGAAGCTTTCTTT	CASSPGGAVNTEAFF
medium-sized	NA	TRBJ1-2	TRBV12-3/TRBV12-4	TGTGCCAGCACATCAGCTCTCTATGGCTACACCTTC	CASTSALYGYTF
few	NA	TRBJ2-3	TRBV5-1	TGCGCCAGCAGCTTGGGGAGTGGTGCAGATACGCAGTATTTT	CASSLGSGADTQYF
large	NA	TRBJ2-7	TRBV29-1	TGCAGCGTCCCGACCGGGAACGAGCAGTACTTC	CSVPTGNEQYF
medium-sized	NA	TRBJ1-2	TRBV18	TGTGCCAGCTCACCTCCCGGGGCAGCCCCTTGGGGCTACACCTTC	CASSPPGAAPWGYTF
few	NA	TRBJ2-7	TRBV21-1	TGTGCCAGCAGCCGGGGGGGGGAGCCCTTCTACGAGCAGTACTTC	CASSRGGEPFYEQYF
few	NA	TRBJ2-1	TRBV10-2	TGCGCCAGCAGGGGACTTAGCGGCTCCTACAATGAGCAGTTCTTC	CASRGLSGSYNEQFF
medium-sized	TRBD2	TRBJ2-7	TRBV27	TGTGCCAGCAGGATCCTAGCGGGACGTAATGAGCAGTACTTC	CASRILAGRNEQYF
medium-sized	NA	TRBJ2-5	TRBV6-1	TGTGCCAGCAGTGAAAGGACAGTTAAAGAGACCCAGTACTTC	CASSERTVKETQYF
NA	NA	TRBJ2-2	TRBV28	TGTGCCAGCAGAAACGGAGGGACTAACACCGGGGAGCTGTTTTTT	CASRNGGTNTGELFF
NA	TRBD1	TRBJ1-1	TRBV5-1	TGCGCCAGCAGCTTGGGTGCGGGACAGGGGCGTTTACCCACTGAAGCTTTCTTT	CASSLGAGQGRLPTEAFF
medium-sized	NA	TRBJ2-3	TRBV20-1	TGCAGTGGTCGGACCGGGCCCACAGATACGCAGTATTTT	CSGRTGPTDTQYF
medium-sized	TRBD2	TRBJ2-6	TRBV5-4	TGTGCCAGCAGCCTGGGAGGGTCGGGGGCCAACGTCCTGACTTTC	CASSLGGSGANVLTF
medium-sized	NA	TRBJ1-1	TRBV5-4	TGTGCCAGCAGCTTGCCACAGGTGCCCACTGAAGCTTTCTTT	CASSLPQVPTEAFF
medium-sized	NA	TRBJ2-2	TRBV19	TGTGCCAGTAGTCCCCGGGGTAGCGGTTCGAACACCGGGGAGCTGTTTTTT	CASSPRGSGSNTGELFF
few	NA	TRBJ2-1	TRBV5-1	TGCGCCAGCAGCTTGGCCGGCAGTTACAATGAGCAGTTCTTC	CASSLAGSYNEQFF
NA	TRBD2	TRBJ2-7	TRBV20-1	TGCAGTGCTAGTACCCTCCTTGGGCTAGCGGGAGGGCCGTACGAGCAGTACTTC	CSASTLLGLAGGPYEQYF
few	TRBD1	TRBJ2-1	TRBV5-1	TGCGCCAGCAGCGGGGGACAGGGGAACAATGAGCAGTTCTTC	CASSGGQGNNEQFF
NA	TRBD2	TRBJ2-2	TRBV5-1	TGCGCCAGCAGCTTGGGAATATTACTAGCGGTGAACACCGGGGAGCTGTTTTTT	CASSLGILLAVNTGELFF